This TCR beta chain comes out of a study of blood T cell repertoires in COVID-19. About the research overall: COVID-19 samples collected from the United States, Italy and Spain covered acute and convalescent phases. PBMCs, B-cell-depleted T cells, or T cells were the source of the cDNA or gDNA that made up the material.

Per the original methods: Nucleated cell counts were estimated from reference gene primer amplification. Some clones are missing from TCRdb's copy, which holds only in-frame ones; the method was immunoSEQ multiplex PCR. The V and J calls and the clone size are those of that table, but D and trimming were determined from the DNA. The sample has about 58,000 clones; approximately 91% are singletons. This TCR was recovered from a woman aged 55-70 years with active COVID-19. What was sequenced was peripheral blood.

DNA for the CDR3: TGTGCCATCAGTGACAGGGTCTCCTACGAGCAGTACTTC. Amino acids: CAISDRVSYEQYF. The V call is TRBV10-3, the J call TRBJ2-7; D may be TRBD1 (5 bases). CDR1 is ENHRY and CDR2 is SYGVKD in the germline V gene. V was trimmed by 3 bases and J by 0 bases, leaving 6 bases between them. The CDR3 is made up of 13 amino acids.